This TCR beta chain was recovered during a study of early T cells in non-severe SARS-CoV-2 infection (dated by TCRdb to about 2021). Turning to the overall study: Bulk RNA from unsorted whole blood was used for TCR sequencing, so alpha and beta chains could not be paired. Beyond this particular receptor, the publication reports: VDJdb matching was skewed toward anti-spike CD8 responses and likely underestimated virus-specific expansions, missing private and CD4 specificities.

The study was a case-control design nested within a healthcare worker cohort in London, UK, with weekly nasopharyngeal swab PCR tests and blood sampling. Between 23 and 31 March 2020, the week of the UK lockdown, healthcare workers were enrolled and then followed up weekly for as long as 16 weeks. The germline V gene gives CDR1 as MNHEY and CDR2 as SVGAGI. V drops 6 bases and J drops 8 bases, leaving 11 bases in between. The CDR3 runs 13 residues from the cysteine to the phenylalanine. The sequence is cut down to CDR3 DNA, 39 bases in frame from base 1. This clonotype was counted at least ten times. Its antigen is not yet known. No clone much larger than this one lies a single base away; base qualities are absent. The library came from 5' RACE. For sequencing, a NextSeq 500 was employed. Unique molecular identifiers were attached to individual cDNA molecules in the TCR library protocol so that sequencing error and PCR bias could be corrected. Both TCR alpha and beta chains were sequenced, and tight co-correlation was observed between alpha and beta sequence abundances in each sample. As for the original processing: V gene, J gene and CDR3 annotation of TCR sequences was performed with Decombinator V4. Expanded TCRs were defined as changing significantly between any two time points under a Poisson model with p below 0.0001. TCR abundances were normalised to the total number of TCRs sequenced in each sample and reported as counts per million. MAIT TCRs were defined by TRAV1-2 paired with TRAJ12, TRAJ20 or TRAJ33, and iNKT TCRs by TRAV10 paired with TRAJ18. VDJdb, accessed 1 November 2021, was searched for CMV, EBV and SARS-CoV-2 annotated TCRs, with TCRs annotated for multiple antigens excluded. In-frame beta chains were kept once TCRdb had trimmed the public reads at Q25 with fastp and called clones with MiXCR. Every entry covers one CDR3 protein and lists the most common genes and DNA from its rows. The V and J calls were not made by the authors but by TCRdb's processing. The sample table records roughly 100,000 distinct CDR3 sequences; 12% to 15% of these occur just once. The ten largest clones add up to under 7.5% of the sample.

Recombination linked TRBV6-5 to TRBJ1-6; the D gene is unclear. The sequencing sample was made of whole blood. The sequence derives from an adult who was a healthcare worker with PCR-confirmed SARS-CoV-2 infection or an uninfected control (not recorded which). The nucleotide sequence reads TGTGCCAGCAGACCCCGGAGACATTCACCCCTCCACTTT. It translates as CASRPRRHSPLHF.